A single sample is the source of the 7 T cell receptor beta chains below, sequenced in a study of blood T cell repertoires in COVID-19. Sequenced by immunoSEQ multiplex PCR; TCRdb stores in-frame clones only, minus some. The data show about 80,000 clones, with 65% to 90% seen just once and 8.5% to 10% held by the top ten. The sample comprised peripheral blood. These receptors all stem from a man aged 50 to 59 with COVID-19, enrolled during active disease.

This chain joins TRBV6-5 and TRBJ2-1, with D perhaps TRBD2 (5 bases). Trimming took 1 base from V and 5 from J, leaving 9 bases between them. Germline lookup yields CDR1 MNHEY and CDR2 SVGAGI. The CDR3 is 14 amino acids. Here the CDR3 DNA reads TGTGCCAGCAGTTACTACCGGGGAGACAATGAGCAGTTCTTC. As protein: CASSYYRGDNEQFF.

This chain uses TRBV18 with TRBJ2-4; D perhaps matches TRBD2 (5 bases). The CDR3 totals 12 residues. The germline V gene encodes CDR1 KGHSH and CDR2 LQKENI. V lost 3 bases and J lost 9, with 9 bases in between. The DNA of the CDR3 is TGTGCCAGCTCACCGAGCGGAGGCATTCAGTACTTC. Translating gives CASSPSGGIQYF.

This sequence joins TRBV3-1 (or the pseudogene TRBV3-2) and TRBJ1-1, with D tentatively TRBD1 (5 bases). CDR1 and CDR2 from the germline V gene are LGHDT and YNNKEL (reference sequence). This CDR3 has 12 amino acids. The V end lost 5 bases, the J end lost 11 bases, and 15 bases lay between the germline ends. The CDR3 DNA is TGTGCCAGCAGCTCAAGGGGAAATAGGGCTTTCTTT. Translation: CASSSRGNRAFF.

This chain links TRBV6-2 or TRBV6-3 with TRBJ2-1; D is ambiguous. The CDR3 contains 16 residues. Per the germline V gene, CDR1 is MNHEY and CDR2 is SVGEGT. Trimming cost V 6 bases and J 2 bases, with 17 bases left between them. CDR3 region: CASSSLDPAAYNEQFF. DNA of the CDR3: TGTGCCAGCAGCTCACTCGACCCTGCGGCCTACAATGAGCAGTTCTTC.

This rearrangement joins TRBV29-1 to TRBJ2-3, with 7 bases matching TRBD2. CDR3 size: 15 residues. With 6 bases clipped from V and 0 bases from J, the junction kept 9 bases outside the gene matches. The germline CDR1 and CDR2 sequences are SQVTM and ANQGSEA. The CDR3 sequence is CSVVGTITSTDTQYF. DNA for the CDR3: TGCAGCGTCGTAGGGACTATTACTAGCACAGATACGCAGTATTTT.

V usage is TRBV7-6 and J usage is TRBJ1-1; the D gene is possibly TRBD1 (6 bases). Germline CDR1 reads SGHVS; CDR2 reads FNYEAQ. V dropped 5 bases and J dropped 6 bases, with 13 bases sitting between them. This CDR3 region has 13 residues. The DNA for the CDR3 is TGTGCCAGCAGCCCGCAGACAGGTTCTGAAGCTTTCTTT. Protein sequence: CASSPQTGSEAFF.

This chain connects TRBV3-1 (or the pseudogene TRBV3-2) to TRBJ1-1; D not certain. Germline assignment: CDR1 LGHDT and CDR2 YNNKEL (reference sequence). The CDR3 is made up of 13 amino acids. Trimming pared 7 bases from V and 1 base from J, leaving 10 bases between. The CDR3 nucleotides are TGTGCCAGCACAGGCAGCGGGAACACTGAAGCTTTCTTT. It translates to CASTGSGNTEAFF.